This T cell receptor (beta chain) appears in the sequencing data of a study of Graves' ophthalmopathy and Graves' hyperthyroidism. About the research overall: Peripheral blood samples were taken at initial diagnosis, before any treatment.

Clinicians diagnosed using symptoms, serum thyroxine, TRAb, thyroid ultrasound and orbital computed tomography. Germline V gene lookup returns CDR1 SQVTM and CDR2 ANQGSEA. The CDR3 has 12 residues. Trimming removed 6 bases from V and 2 bases from J, with 8 bases in between. RNA served as the template for amplifying TCR beta CDR3 regions. A first-round RT-PCR used HTBI primers, followed by a second-round multiplex PCR. One entry per CDR3 protein, called by TCRdb with MiXCR from the multiplex PCR reads. Seen here are about 410,000 distinct CDR3 sequences, 18% observed once, and the top ten hold 1.6%. This clonotype was recorded many times.

The sequencing sample was made of peripheral blood. The V call is TRBV29-1, the J call TRBJ1-3; D is unresolved. The source of this sequence is a woman aged 18-29 years with Graves' ophthalmopathy. Here the CDR3 reads CSVPEAGNTIYF. In DNA, the CDR3 is TGCAGCGTACCGGAGGCTGGAAACACCATATATTTT. Together with reference TRBV29-1 and TRBJ1-3, the CDR3 gives the full variable domain: SAVISQKPSRDICQRGTSLTIQCQVDSQVTMMFWYRQQPGQSLTLIATANQGSEATYESGFVIDKFPISRPNLTFSTLTVSNMSPEDSSIYLCSVPEAGNTIYFGEGSWLTVV.